Each of the 18 T cell receptor beta chains below was sequenced from the same sample in a study of T cells in Graves' hyperthyroidism and ophthalmopathy (dated by TCRdb to the late 2010s). The protocol used for the library was multiplex PCR. Reads for this sample came from an Illumina HiSeq 2000. TCR beta CDR3 regions were amplified from RNA transcripts. The first round of RT-PCR for the TCR CDR3 was performed with the HTBI primer set and the Qiagen OneStep RT-PCR kit. The public reads were quality trimmed at Q25 with fastp and then assembled into clones with MiXCR by TCRdb, keeping productive beta chains. Rows merge per CDR3 protein into single entries with the most common DNA and genes. The sample records 250,000 or so distinct CDR3 sequences, 12% to 15% of which are singletons. Under 35% of the sample goes to the ten largest clones. The sample taken for sequencing was blood. These receptor sequences come from a woman aged 50 to 65 with Graves' hyperthyroidism that later progressed to Graves' ophthalmopathy.

This clonotype was detected many times. The gene calls are TRBV7-2 and TRBJ1-1; 8 bases agree with TRBD1. The CDR3 sequence is 14 residues long. The V segment lost 6 bases and the J segment 3 bases; nucleotides outside the gene matches: 6. Germline V gene lookup returns CDR1 SGHTA and CDR2 FQGNSA. The CDR3 sequence is CASRPGGAYTEAFF. CDR3 in DNA: TGTGCCAGCAGACCAGGGGGCGCGTACACTGAAGCTTTCTTT.

This clonotype was detected a few times. The genes are TRBV2 and TRBJ2-6, with TRBD1 matching 9 bases. The CDR3 sequence is 16 residues long. Germline trimming cut 9 bases from V and 0 bases from J; bases unmatched to any gene: 6. Germline CDR1 reads SNHLY; CDR2 reads FYNNEI. CDR3: CARAQGAHSGANVLTF. The CDR3 DNA reads TGTGCCAGAGCACAGGGGGCTCACTCTGGGGCCAACGTCCTGACTTTC. Supplemented by reference TRBV2 and TRBJ2-6, the full variable domain reads EPEVTQTPSHQVTQMGQEVILRCVPISNHLYFYWYRQILGQKVEFLVSFYNNEISEKSEIFDDQFSVERPDGSNFTLKIRSTKLEDSAMYFCARAQGAHSGANVLTFGAGSRLTVL.

The V call is TRBV6-1, the J call TRBJ1-4, with D possibly matching TRBD1 (6 bases). V gave up 5 bases and J gave up 8 bases, with 15 bases separating them. Per the germline V gene, CDR1 is MNHNS and CDR2 is SASEGT. This CDR3 contains 14 residues. This chain's CDR3 is CASSKGGVLEKLFF. CDR3 nucleotides: TGTGCCAGCAGTAAGGGGGGAGTTTTGGAAAAACTGTTTTTT.

This chain uses TRBV20-1 with TRBJ1-5; tentatively, D is TRBD1 (6 bases). V lost 1 base, J lost 3 bases, and 7 bases lay in between. CDR1 and CDR2 from the germline V gene are DFQATT and SNEGSKA (reference sequence). The CDR3 totals 13 residues. DNA of the CDR3: TGCAGTGCTAGAGGACAGGACAATCAGCCCCAGCATTTT. Encoded protein: CSARGQDNQPQHF.

This clonotype showed up many times. V is TRBV20-1 and J is TRBJ2-1, with D tentatively TRBD2 (6 bases). This CDR3 contains 14 residues. V shed 3 bases and J shed 3 bases, with 12 bases lying between them. The V gene's germline CDR1 is DFQATT and CDR2 SNEGSKA (reference sequence). CDR3: CSASGGTLYNEQFF. CDR3 DNA: TGCAGTGCTAGTGGCGGGACCCTCTACAATGAGCAGTTCTTC.

The rearrangement uses TRBV7-9 and TRBJ2-7; the match to TRBD1 covers 8 bases. After removal of 5 bases from V and 4 bases from J, the junction contained 4 bases not matched to a gene. CDR3 length equals 13 residues. Germline V gene data show CDR1 as SEHNR and CDR2 as FQNEAQ (reference sequence). CDR3 coding DNA: TGTGCCAGCAGCCACGGACAGGGATACGAGCAGTACTTC. Translating it yields CASSHGQGYEQYF.

This clonotype showed up many times. The chain is built from TRBV7-3 and TRBJ2-7; perhaps TRBD1 as D (6 bases). The V gene's germline CDR1 is SGHTA and CDR2 FQGTGA. Trimming pared 8 bases from V and 1 base from J, leaving 18 bases between. CDR3 length: 15 residues. The CDR3 loop reads CASGHTPGASYEQYF. The CDR3 DNA reads TGTGCCAGCGGACACACCCCAGGGGCTTCCTACGAGCAGTACTTC.

This clonotype occurred many times. The chain links TRBV9 to TRBJ2-1; tentatively, D is TRBD1 (6 bases). Trimming stripped 1 base from V and 8 bases from J, with 16 bases between. In germline, CDR1 is SGDLS, CDR2 YYNGEE. This CDR3 is 15 amino acids long. Written as DNA, the CDR3 is TGTGCCAGCAGCGTATTGGGGGCGGAACGGGATGAGCAGTTCTTC. This gives the protein CASSVLGAERDEQFF.

This clonotype has ten or more counts. The chain uses TRBV27 and TRBJ2-1; D is possibly TRBD2 (6 bases). Germline CDR1 reads MNHEY; CDR2 reads SMNVEV (reference sequence). V was clipped by 7 bases and J by 3 bases, with 19 bases between them. The CDR3 loop spans 16 amino acids. This chain's CDR3 is CASTMDGAGGYNEQFF. In DNA form, the CDR3 reads TGTGCCAGCACCATGGACGGGGCCGGGGGCTACAATGAGCAGTTCTTC.

This clonotype was recorded at least ten times. The chain joins TRBV2 to TRBJ2-2, with 9 bases matching TRBD1. Germline V gene data show CDR1 as SNHLY and CDR2 as FYNNEI. The CDR3 length is 13 residues. Trimming at V came to 8 bases and at J to 3 bases, leaving 1 base not matched to a gene. The CDR3 reads CASGQGYTGELFF. CDR3 nucleotide sequence: TGTGCCAGCGGACAGGGGTACACCGGGGAGCTGTTTTTT.

This clonotype was seen repeatedly, ten times or more. CDR3 coding DNA: TGCAGTGCTAGAGTGGCGACGCATTTGAACACTGAAGCTTTCTTT. It translates to CSARVATHLNTEAFF. The genes are TRBV20-1 and TRBJ1-1; D remains ambiguous. The CDR3 spans 15 residues. V was cut by 1 base and J by 0 bases, with 12 bases left in between. Germline loops: CDR1 DFQATT, CDR2 SNEGSKA (reference sequence).

The chain is built from TRBV20-1 and TRBJ2-1, with D possibly TRBD1 on 6 matching bases. Germline lookup yields CDR1 DFQATT and CDR2 SNEGSKA (reference sequence). Trimming cost V 4 bases and J 8 bases, with 12 bases left between them. This CDR3 has 12 residues. The CDR3 here is CSATGTRYEQFF. Written as DNA, the CDR3 is TGCAGTGCTACCGGGACACGGTATGAGCAGTTCTTC.

The gene calls are TRBV12-3 or TRBV12-4 and TRBJ2-7, with 10 bases identical to TRBD1. V gave up 5 bases and J gave up 7 bases; unmatched junction bases: 8. CDR3 length equals 14 residues. The CDR3, as DNA: TGTGCCAGCAGTCCGGGACAGGGGACGGTAGAGCAGTACTTC. This translates into CASSPGQGTVEQYF.

A note on this clonotype: The junction and the germline gene differ at one end; a read error may be behind it. This chain links TRBV5-1 with TRBJ1-1; D not resolved. This CDR3 has 14 amino acids. The V gene's germline CDR1 is SGHRS and CDR2 YFSETQ. The CDR3 sequence: CASTLNGDWAEAFF. CDR3 in DNA: TGCGCCAGCACCTTGAATGGGGATTGGGCTGAAGCTTTCTTT. Filled out from reference TRBV5-1 and TRBJ1-1, the complete variable domain reads KAGVTQTPRYLIKTRGQQVTLSCSPISGHRSVSWYQQTPGQGLQFLFEYFSETQRNKGNFPGRFSGRQFSNSRSEMNVSTLELGDSALYLCASTLNGDWAEAFFGQGTRLTVV.

This clonotype was seen ten or more times. The chain employs TRBV24-1 and TRBJ1-1, with D possibly TRBD1 on 5 matching bases. CDR3 length equals 11 residues. CDR1 KGHDR and CDR2 SFDVKD come from the germline V gene. Trimming took 3 bases from V and 10 from J, leaving 8 bases between them. The CDR3 spells CATSDGTTAFF. The CDR3 coding sequence is TGTGCCACCAGTGATGGGACGACAGCTTTCTTT.

The J gene is TRBJ2-3, the V gene TRBV7-2; the match to TRBD2 covers 10 bases. The length of the CDR3 is 15 residues. Germline lookup yields CDR1 SGHTA and CDR2 FQGNSA. Losses at the gene ends were 4 bases for V and 5 bases for J; bases not matched to a gene: 6. This chain's CDR3 is CASSSTSGIGDTQYF. The DNA of the CDR3 is TGTGCCAGCAGCTCCACTAGCGGGATAGGAGATACGCAGTATTTT.

The V and J genes are TRBV4-1 and TRBJ2-4; unclear D gene. V was pared by 2 bases and J by 0 bases, with 11 bases between. The CDR3 consists of 16 residues. Germline-derived CDR1 and CDR2 are MGHRA and YSYEKL. CDR3 DNA: TGCGCCAGCAGCCAACTCCTACTACTAGCCAAAAACATTCAGTACTTC. Its protein is CASSQLLLLAKNIQYF.

This clonotype was recorded at least ten times. The chain recombines TRBV6-6 with TRBJ2-7; no firm D call. CDR1 and CDR2 from the germline V gene are MNHNY and SVGAGI (reference sequence). Deletions cut 3 bases from V and 7 bases from J, with 13 bases between. CDR3 length: 13 amino acids. The chain's CDR3 is CASSYWANREQYF. The CDR3 DNA sequence: TGTGCCAGCAGTTATTGGGCCAATAGAGAGCAGTACTTC.